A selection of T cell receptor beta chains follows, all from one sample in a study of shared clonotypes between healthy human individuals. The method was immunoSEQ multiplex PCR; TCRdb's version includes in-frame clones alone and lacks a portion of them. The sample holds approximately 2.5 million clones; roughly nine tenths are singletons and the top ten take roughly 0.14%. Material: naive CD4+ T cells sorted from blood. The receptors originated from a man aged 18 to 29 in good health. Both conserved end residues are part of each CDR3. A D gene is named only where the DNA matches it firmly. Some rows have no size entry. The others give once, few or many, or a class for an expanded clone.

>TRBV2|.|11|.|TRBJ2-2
CASSRLVELFF
TGTGCCAGCAGTAGACTGGTGGAGCTGTTTTTT
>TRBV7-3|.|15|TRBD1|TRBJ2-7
CASSTAPGQGYEQYF
TGTGCCAGCAGTACGGCACCGGGACAGGGTTACGAGCAGTACTTC
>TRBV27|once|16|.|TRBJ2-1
CASSLEGSGTYNEQFF
TGTGCCAGCAGTTTAGAGGGGTCTGGGACCTACAATGAGCAGTTCTTC
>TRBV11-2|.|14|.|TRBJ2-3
CASNSGSRADTQYF
TGTGCCAGCAACTCGGGCTCGCGGGCAGATACGCAGTATTTT
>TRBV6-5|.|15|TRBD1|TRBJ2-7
CASSYSRQGFHEQYF
TGTGCCAGCAGTTACTCGAGACAGGGATTCCACGAGCAGTACTTC
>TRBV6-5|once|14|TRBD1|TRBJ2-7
CASSPTGAPYEQYF
TGTGCCAGCAGTCCTACAGGGGCCCCCTACGAGCAGTACTTC
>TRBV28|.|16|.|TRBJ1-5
CASSRTQAGWSQPQHF
TGTGCCAGCAGTCGAACCCAGGCAGGTTGGAGTCAGCCCCAGCATTTT
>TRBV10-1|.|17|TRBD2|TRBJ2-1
CATWDLGLAGDGNEQFF
TGCGCCACCTGGGACCTGGGACTAGCGGGAGATGGCAATGAGCAGTTCTTC
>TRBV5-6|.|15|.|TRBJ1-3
CASSTVPGSGNTIYF
TGTGCCAGCAGTACGGTCCCAGGGTCGGGAAACACCATATATTTT
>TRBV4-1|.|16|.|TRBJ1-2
CASSQEPGVRGVGYTF
TGCGCCAGCAGCCAAGAACCAGGTGTCAGGGGAGTAGGCTACACCTTC
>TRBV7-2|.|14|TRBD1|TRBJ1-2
CASSPPGGVYGYTF
TGTGCCAGCAGCCCCCCAGGGGGGGTATATGGCTACACCTTC
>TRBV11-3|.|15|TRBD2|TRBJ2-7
CASSPGTSGTYEQYF
TGTGCCAGCAGCCCCGGGACTAGCGGGACTTACGAGCAGTACTTC
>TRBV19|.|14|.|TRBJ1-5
CASSNRDPGGPQHF
TGTGCCAGTAGTAACCGGGACCCTGGGGGGCCCCAGCATTTT
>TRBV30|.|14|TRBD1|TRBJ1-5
CAWSLGQGNQPQHF
TGTGCCTGGAGTCTCGGACAGGGAAATCAGCCCCAGCATTTT
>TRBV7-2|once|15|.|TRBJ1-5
CASSLGGGGNQPQHF
TGTGCCAGCAGCTTAGGTGGTGGGGGAAATCAGCCCCAGCATTTT
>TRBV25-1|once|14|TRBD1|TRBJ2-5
CASVLTGRRETQYF
TGTGCCAGCGTCTTGACAGGGCGTCGGGAGACCCAGTACTTC
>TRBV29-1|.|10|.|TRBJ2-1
CSASYDEQFF
TGCAGCGCTTCTTATGATGAGCAGTTCTTC
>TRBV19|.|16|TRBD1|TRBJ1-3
CASSSHRGLSGNTIYF
TGTGCCAGTAGTTCCCACAGGGGCCTCTCTGGAAACACCATATATTTT
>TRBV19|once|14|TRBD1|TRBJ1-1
CASSNGTGNTEAFF
TGTGCCAGTAGTAACGGGACAGGGAACACTGAAGCTTTCTTT
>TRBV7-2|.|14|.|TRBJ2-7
CASSLVGGFDEQYF
TGTGCCAGCAGCTTAGTAGGCGGTTTCGACGAGCAGTACTTC
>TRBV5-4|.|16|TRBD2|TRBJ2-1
CASSAPGLAGYNEQFF
TGTGCCAGCAGCGCACCGGGACTAGCGGGATATAATGAGCAGTTCTTC
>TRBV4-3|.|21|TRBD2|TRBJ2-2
CASSQELWRAGGVTVVGELFF
TGCGCCAGCAGCCAAGAATTGTGGCGAGCGGGAGGGGTCACCGTGGTGGGGGAGCTGTTTTTT
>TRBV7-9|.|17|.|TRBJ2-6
CASSLRAAETGANVLTF
TGTGCCAGCAGCTTAAGGGCCGCGGAGACTGGGGCCAACGTCCTGACTTTC
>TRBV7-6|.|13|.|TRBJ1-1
CASRNRGNTEAFF
TGTGCCAGCCGGAACCGGGGGAACACTGAAGCTTTCTTT
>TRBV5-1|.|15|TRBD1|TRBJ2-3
CASSYAGQGSDTQYF
TGCGCCAGCAGCTACGCGGGACAGGGGTCAGATACGCAGTATTTT
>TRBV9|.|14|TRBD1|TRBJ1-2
CASSVGQESYGYTF
TGTGCCAGCAGCGTTGGACAGGAGAGCTATGGCTACACCTTC
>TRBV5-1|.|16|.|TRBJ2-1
CASSLVSQVTPNEQFF
TGCGCCAGCAGCTTGGTTTCTCAGGTCACCCCCAATGAGCAGTTCTTC
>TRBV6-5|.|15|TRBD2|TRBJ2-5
CASSYYGLAEETQYF
TGTGCCAGCAGTTACTACGGACTAGCGGAAGAGACCCAGTACTTC
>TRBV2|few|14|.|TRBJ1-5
CASSSQGGNQPQHF
TGTGCCAGCAGTTCCCAGGGAGGCAATCAGCCCCAGCATTTT
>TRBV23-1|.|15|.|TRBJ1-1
CASSQSGRMNTEAFF
TGCGCCAGCAGTCAATCGGGTCGGATGAACACTGAAGCTTTCTTT
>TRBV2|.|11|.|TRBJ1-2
CASRQSGGYTF
TGTGCCAGCAGACAAAGCGGCGGCTACACCTTC
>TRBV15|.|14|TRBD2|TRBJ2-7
CATSRAGGHYEQYF
TGTGCCACCAGCAGAGCGGGGGGGCACTACGAGCAGTACTTC
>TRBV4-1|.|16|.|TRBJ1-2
CASSQPTKADPYGYTF
TGCGCCAGCAGCCAGCCGACCAAAGCCGACCCCTATGGCTACACCTTC
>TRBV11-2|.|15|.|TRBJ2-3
CASSLDAVGLNTQYF
TGTGCCAGCAGCTTAGATGCCGTGGGACTCAATACGCAGTATTTT
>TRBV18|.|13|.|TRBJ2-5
CASSPVIQETQYF
TGTGCCAGCTCACCAGTCATCCAAGAGACCCAGTACTTC
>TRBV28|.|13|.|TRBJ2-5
CASRLTGTETQYF
TGTGCCAGCAGACTTACAGGGACGGAGACCCAGTACTTC
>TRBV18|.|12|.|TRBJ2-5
CASSSTQETQYF
TGTGCCAGCTCTTCCACCCAAGAGACCCAGTACTTC
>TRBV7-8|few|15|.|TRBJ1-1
CASGPTLGVNTEAFF
TGTGCCAGCGGGCCGACACTTGGAGTGAACACTGAAGCTTTCTTT
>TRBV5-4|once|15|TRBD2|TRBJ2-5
CASSFPSGGIETQYF
TGTGCCAGCAGCTTCCCGAGCGGGGGGATTGAGACCCAGTACTTC
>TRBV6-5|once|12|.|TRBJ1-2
CASSGRAYGYTF
TGTGCCAGCAGTGGACGGGCCTATGGCTACACCTTC
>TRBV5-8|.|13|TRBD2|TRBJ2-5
CASRTSGQETQYF
TGTGCCAGCAGGACTAGCGGGCAAGAGACCCAGTACTTC
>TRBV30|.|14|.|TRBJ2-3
CAWAVGRETDTQYF
TGTGCCTGGGCGGTAGGGCGGGAAACAGATACGCAGTATTTT
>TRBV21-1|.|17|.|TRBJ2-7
CASRSRSRGAASYEQYF
TGTGCCAGCCGTTCAAGAAGTCGGGGGGCAGCATCCTACGAGCAGTACTTC
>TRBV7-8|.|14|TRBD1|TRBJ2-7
CASSLGQGRDEQYF
TGTGCCAGCAGCCTAGGACAGGGTCGAGACGAGCAGTACTTC
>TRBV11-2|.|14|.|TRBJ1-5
CASSLDGANQPQHF
TGTGCCAGCAGCTTAGATGGGGCGAATCAGCCCCAGCATTTT
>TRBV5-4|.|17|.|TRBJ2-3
CASSSRGGSTGGDTQYF
TGTGCCAGCAGTTCCCGGGGAGGTAGCACAGGAGGAGATACGCAGTATTTT
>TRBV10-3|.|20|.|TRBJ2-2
CAITPRAAGVEGGFTGELFF
TGTGCCATCACCCCCAGGGCGGCGGGAGTCGAAGGGGGTTTCACCGGGGAGCTGTTTTTT
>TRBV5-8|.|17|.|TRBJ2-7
CASSFYQGAGAFYEQYF
TGTGCCAGCAGCTTTTACCAGGGCGCGGGTGCCTTCTACGAGCAGTACTTC
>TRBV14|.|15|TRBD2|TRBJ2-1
CASSRRSGRGNEQFF
TGTGCCAGCAGCCGTCGTAGCGGGAGGGGCAATGAGCAGTTCTTC
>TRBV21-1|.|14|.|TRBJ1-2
CASRGRRGHYGYTF
TGTGCCAGCAGGGGCCGGCGGGGACACTATGGCTACACCTTC
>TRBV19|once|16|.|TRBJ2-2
CASKLEGTAYTGELFF
TGTGCCAGTAAGTTAGAGGGGACTGCATACACCGGGGAGCTGTTTTTT
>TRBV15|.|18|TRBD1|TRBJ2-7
CATSRDISTGGLSYEQYF
TGTGCCACCAGCAGAGATATCTCGACAGGGGGCCTATCCTACGAGCAGTACTTC
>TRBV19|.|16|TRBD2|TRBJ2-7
CASSTLFGGAAYEQYF
TGTGCCAGTAGTACCCTCTTCGGGGGGGCGGCTTACGAGCAGTACTTC
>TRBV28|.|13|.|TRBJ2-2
CASLTGNTGELFF
TGTGCCAGCCTTACAGGGAACACCGGGGAGCTGTTTTTT
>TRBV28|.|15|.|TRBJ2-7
CASSLTGLSSYEQYF
TGTGCCAGCAGCCTTACGGGCCTAAGCTCCTACGAGCAGTACTTC
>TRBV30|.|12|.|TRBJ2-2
CAWATVTGELFF
TGTGCCTGGGCCACAGTCACCGGGGAGCTGTTTTTT
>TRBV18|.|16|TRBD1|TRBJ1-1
CASTIRADRMNTEAFF
TGTGCCAGTACTATTAGGGCGGACAGGATGAACACTGAAGCTTTCTTT
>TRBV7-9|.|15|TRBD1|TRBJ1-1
CASSLVSYRGTEAFF
TGTGCCAGCAGCTTAGTTAGTTACAGGGGGACTGAAGCTTTCTTT
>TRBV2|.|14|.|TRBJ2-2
CASTRGGNTGELFF
TGTGCCAGCACCAGAGGGGGGAACACCGGGGAGCTGTTTTTT